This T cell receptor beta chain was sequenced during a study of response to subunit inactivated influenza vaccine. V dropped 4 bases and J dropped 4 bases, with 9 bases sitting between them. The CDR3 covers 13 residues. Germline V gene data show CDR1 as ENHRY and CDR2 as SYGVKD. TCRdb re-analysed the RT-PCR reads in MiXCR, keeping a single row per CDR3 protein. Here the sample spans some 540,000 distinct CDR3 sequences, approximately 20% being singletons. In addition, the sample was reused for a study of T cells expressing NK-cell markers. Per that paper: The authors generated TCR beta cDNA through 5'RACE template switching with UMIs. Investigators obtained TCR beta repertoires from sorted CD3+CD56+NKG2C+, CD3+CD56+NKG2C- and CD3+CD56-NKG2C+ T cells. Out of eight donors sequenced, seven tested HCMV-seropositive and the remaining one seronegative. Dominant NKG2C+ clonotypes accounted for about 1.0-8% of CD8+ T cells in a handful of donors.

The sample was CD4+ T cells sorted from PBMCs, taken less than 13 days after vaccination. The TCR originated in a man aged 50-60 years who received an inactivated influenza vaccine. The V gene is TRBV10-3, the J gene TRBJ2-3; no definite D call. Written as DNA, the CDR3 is TGTGCCATCAGTGGGGGTACGGCAGATACGCAGTATTTT. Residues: CAISGGTADTQYF.